One sample yielded the 7 T cell receptor beta chains listed below, sequenced in a study of radiation and T cells in renal cell carcinoma. The repertoire was sequenced with immunoSEQ multiplex PCR; TCRdb's copy has only in-frame clones and lacks some. The data contain 50,000 to 65,000 clones, 65% to 80% of them seen just once; the ten biggest clones take up about 6.3%. Time point meaning: blood 4 weeks post-SBRT, at nephrectomy. Regarding treatment: 15 Gy SBRT to primary tumor, nephrectomy 4 weeks later. The sample was blood, taken from a patient whose treatment included radiotherapy and nephrectomy. Receptors were obtained from a man between 60 and 75 years old with renal cell carcinoma.

This clone was counted between two and nine times. The V gene is TRBV15, the J gene TRBJ1-1, with D possibly TRBD1 on 5 matching bases. Trimming cost V 1 base and J 3 bases, with 12 bases left between them. The CDR3 has 15 amino acids. Germline V CDR1 and CDR2: LNHNV, YYDKDF (reference sequence). CDR3 in amino acids: CATSRAGQPYTEAFF. CDR3 bases: TGTGCCACCAGCAGAGCTGGACAACCCTACACTGAAGCTTTCTTT.

The table lists this clone with a few counts. The rearrangement uses TRBV7-6 and TRBJ1-1, with D maybe TRBD1 (5 bases). Germline V gives CDR1 SGHVS, CDR2 FNYEAQ. Trimming cost V 5 bases and J 4 bases, with 23 bases left between them. The CDR3 is 17 amino acids. For the CDR3, the DNA is TGTGCCAGCAGCGCTCGAGGTCAGGGAACAGCGGGCACTGAAGCTTTCTTT. This translates into CASSARGQGTAGTEAFF.

The rearrangement uses TRBV7-2 and TRBJ1-6, with D uncertain. CDR3 size: 13 residues. Germline CDR1 is SGHTA and CDR2 is FQGNSA. V shed 10 bases and J shed 5 bases, with 12 bases lying between them. CDR3 nucleotides: TGTGCCACTACACAGTGGGATAATTCACCCCTCCACTTT. It is translated as CATTQWDNSPLHF. The whole variable domain, remainder taken from reference TRBV7-2 and TRBJ1-6, is GAGVSQSPSNKVTEKGKDVELRCDPISGHTALYWYRQSLGQGLEFLIYFQGNSAPDKSGLPSDRFSAERTGGSVSTLTIQRTQQEDSAVYLCATTQWDNSPLHFGNGTRLTVT.

The V call is TRBV4-2, the J call TRBJ1-4; D gene unclear. The CDR3 has 16 amino acids. Between the trimmed V and J ends, which lost 0 bases and 7 bases, there was a span of 15 bases. Germline V lookup: CDR1 LGHNA, CDR2 YNFKEQ. The CDR3, as DNA: TGTGCCAGCAGCCAAGAGAGGGCGGGGATCGGTGAAAAACTGTTTTTT. Its translation is CASSQERAGIGEKLFF.

V and J are TRBV19 and TRBJ1-1; 8 bases align to TRBD1. This CDR3 region has 16 residues. The trim removed 7 bases at V and 4 bases at J, leaving 14 bases unmatched. Germline-derived CDR1 and CDR2 are LNHDA and SQIVND (reference sequence). The CDR3 protein is CASTLRRGQGSTEAFF. CDR3 nucleotides: TGTGCCAGTACCCTCCGTCGTGGACAGGGAAGCACTGAAGCTTTCTTT.

The chain uses TRBV15 and TRBJ1-5; D is uncertain. The CDR3 has 14 residues. The germline CDR1 and CDR2 sequences are LNHNV and YYDKDF (reference sequence). V was pared by 3 bases and J by 5 bases, with 11 bases between. CDR3 DNA: TGTGCCACCAGCAGGGAAGGTGCTGATCAGCCCCAGCATTTT. It encodes CATSREGADQPQHF.

This clone was observed a handful of times. The chain joins TRBV7-2 to TRBJ2-7, with D perhaps assigned TRBD1 or TRBD2 (5 bases each). This CDR3 comprises 14 residues. Deletions cut 5 bases from V and 6 bases from J, with 17 bases between. CDR1 and CDR2 from the germline V gene are SGHTA and FQGNSA. The CDR3 here is CASSLGPRTSEQYF. CDR3 nucleotides: TGTGCCAGCAGCCTGGGACCCCGGACCTCCGAGCAGTACTTC. The whole variable domain, remainder taken from reference TRBV7-2 and TRBJ2-7, is GAGVSQSPSNKVTEKGKDVELRCDPISGHTALYWYRQSLGQGLEFLIYFQGNSAPDKSGLPSDRFSAERTGGSVSTLTIQRTQQEDSAVYLCASSLGPRTSEQYFGPGTRLTVT.